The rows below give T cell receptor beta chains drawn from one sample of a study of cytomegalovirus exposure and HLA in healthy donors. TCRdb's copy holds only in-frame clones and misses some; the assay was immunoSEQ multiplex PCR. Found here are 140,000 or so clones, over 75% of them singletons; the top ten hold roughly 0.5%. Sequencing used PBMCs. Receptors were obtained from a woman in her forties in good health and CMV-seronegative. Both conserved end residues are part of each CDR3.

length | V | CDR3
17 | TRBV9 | CASSVGGAGGMFTEAFF
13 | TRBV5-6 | CASSFQGGTEAFF
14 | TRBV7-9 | CASSLASGRETQYF
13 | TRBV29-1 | CSVETGAGTEAFF
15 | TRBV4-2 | CASSASGGGTDTQYF
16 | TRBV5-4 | CASSPPETRGTDTQYF
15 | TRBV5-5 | CASSQTGPGTGELFF
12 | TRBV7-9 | CSSTSGTNEQFF
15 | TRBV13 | CASSLDYVGGNEQFF
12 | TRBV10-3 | CAISGGEDTQYF
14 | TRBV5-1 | CASSFLAGGDEQYF
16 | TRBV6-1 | CASSEQGALNNSPLHF
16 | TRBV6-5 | CASSSKTSGSSSEQFF
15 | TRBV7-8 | CASRHWTELNSPLHF
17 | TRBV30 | CAWSEGGKGLAGGEQYF
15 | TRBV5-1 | CASSLMNPNTGELFF
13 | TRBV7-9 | CSSTWGQGVKAFF
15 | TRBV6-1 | CASSEYGTGAGEQFF
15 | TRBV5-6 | CASSLTNRVSGELFF
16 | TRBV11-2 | CASSLEGHRNLETQYF
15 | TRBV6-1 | CASSSTGQGHYGYTF
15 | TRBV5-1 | CASSGGTGGSGELFF
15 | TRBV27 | CASSLLDRDNNEQFF
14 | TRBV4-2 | CASSERTALHEQYF
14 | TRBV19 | CASSRFTANEKLFF
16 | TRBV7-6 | CASSQAGLPYQETQYF
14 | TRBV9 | CASSAQDRGFGAFF
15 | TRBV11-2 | CASSSDRGEGTEAFF
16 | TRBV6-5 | CASSYSMGRGDEKLFF
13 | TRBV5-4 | CASSLWRVDTIYF
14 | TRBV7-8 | CASSWGFVREKLFF
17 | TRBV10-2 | CASSESKVAESNEKLFF
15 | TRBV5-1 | CASSLETGSGNTIYF
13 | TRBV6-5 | CASSYGTGAGYTF
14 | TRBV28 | CASSFLRLGDEQYF
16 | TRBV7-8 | CASSFGWTGTSYEQYF
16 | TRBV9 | CASSPHLGVEGYEQYF
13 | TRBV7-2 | CASSLGAGREQYF
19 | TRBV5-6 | CASSWGAQSPLSGANVLTF
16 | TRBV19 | CASTTGTVTWNQPQHF
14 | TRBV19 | CASSIVAGDQPQHF
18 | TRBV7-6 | CASSGQTGNERATYEQYF
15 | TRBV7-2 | CASSQDRVTTATQYF
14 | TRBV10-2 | CASSDGGGSYEQYF
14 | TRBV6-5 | CASSLLAGGGEQYF
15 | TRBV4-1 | CASSQLAGGDDEQFF
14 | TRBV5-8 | CASSSASRNSPLHF
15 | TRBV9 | CASSEKITDTGELFF
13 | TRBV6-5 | CASSPWAGSPLHF
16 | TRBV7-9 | CASSLFAGSSPDTQYF
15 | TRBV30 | CAWSEGLAAIYEQYF
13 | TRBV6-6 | CASRFQEDYGYTF
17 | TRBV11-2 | CASSTRTSGSWGYEQYF
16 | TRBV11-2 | CASSESRGLAGDTQYF